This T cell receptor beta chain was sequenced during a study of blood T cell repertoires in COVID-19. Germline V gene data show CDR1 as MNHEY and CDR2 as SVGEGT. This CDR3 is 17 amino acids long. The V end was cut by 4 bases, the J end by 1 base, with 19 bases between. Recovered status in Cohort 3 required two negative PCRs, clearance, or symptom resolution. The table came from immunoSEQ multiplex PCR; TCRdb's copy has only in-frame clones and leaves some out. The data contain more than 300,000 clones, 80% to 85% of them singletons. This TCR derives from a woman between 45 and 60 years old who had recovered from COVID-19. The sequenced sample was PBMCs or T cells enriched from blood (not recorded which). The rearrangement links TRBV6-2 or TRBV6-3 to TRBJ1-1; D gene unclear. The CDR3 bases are TGTGCCAGCAGTTTTTCGTTCAGCACAGTGGCGAACACTGAAGCTTTCTTT. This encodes CASSFSFSTVANTEAFF.